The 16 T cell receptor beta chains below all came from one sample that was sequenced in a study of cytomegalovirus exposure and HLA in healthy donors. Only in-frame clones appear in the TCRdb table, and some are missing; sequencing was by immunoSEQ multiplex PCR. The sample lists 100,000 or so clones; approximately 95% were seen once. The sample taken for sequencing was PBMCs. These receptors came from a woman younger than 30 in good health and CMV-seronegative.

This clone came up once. The CDR3 protein is CSVEGGMNTEAFF. In DNA, the CDR3 is TGCAGCGTTGAGGGGGGAATGAACACTGAAGCTTTCTTT. V and J are TRBV29-1 and TRBJ1-1; tentatively, D is TRBD1 (5 bases). V lost 3 bases to trimming and J lost 0 bases, with 8 bases between them. The V gene's germline CDR1 is SQVTM and CDR2 ANQGSEA. The CDR3 totals 13 residues.

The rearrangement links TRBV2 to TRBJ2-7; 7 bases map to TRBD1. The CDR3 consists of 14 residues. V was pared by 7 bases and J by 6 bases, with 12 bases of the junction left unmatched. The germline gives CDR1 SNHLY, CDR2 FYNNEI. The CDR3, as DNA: TGTGCCAGCATCCTGGGGGAGACAGGGCGCGAGCAGTACTTC. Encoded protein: CASILGETGREQYF.

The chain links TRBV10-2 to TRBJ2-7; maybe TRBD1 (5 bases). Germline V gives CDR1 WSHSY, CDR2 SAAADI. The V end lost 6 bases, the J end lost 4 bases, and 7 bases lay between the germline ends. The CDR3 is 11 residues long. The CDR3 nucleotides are TGCGCCAGCAGAGCAGGGTACGAGCAGTACTTC. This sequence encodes CASRAGYEQYF.

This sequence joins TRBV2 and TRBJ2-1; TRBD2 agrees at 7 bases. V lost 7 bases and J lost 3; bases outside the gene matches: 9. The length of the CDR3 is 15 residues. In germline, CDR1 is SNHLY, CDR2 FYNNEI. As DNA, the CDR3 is TGTGCCAGCAAAAACCCTAGCGGCTACTACAATGAGCAGTTCTTC. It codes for CASKNPSGYYNEQFF.

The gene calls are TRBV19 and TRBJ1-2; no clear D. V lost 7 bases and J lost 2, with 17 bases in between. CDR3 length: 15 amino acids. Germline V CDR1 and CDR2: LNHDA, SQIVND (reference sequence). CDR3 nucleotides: TGTGCCAGTACCCCAAGCGGACTTGCGAACTATGGCTACACCTTC. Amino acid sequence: CASTPSGLANYGYTF. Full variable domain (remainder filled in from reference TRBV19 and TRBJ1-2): DGGITQSPKYLFRKEGQNVTLSCEQNLNHDAMYWYRQDPGQGLRLIYYSQIVNDFQKGDIAEGYSVSREKKESFPLTVTSAQKNPTAFYLCASTPSGLANYGYTFGSGTRLTVV.

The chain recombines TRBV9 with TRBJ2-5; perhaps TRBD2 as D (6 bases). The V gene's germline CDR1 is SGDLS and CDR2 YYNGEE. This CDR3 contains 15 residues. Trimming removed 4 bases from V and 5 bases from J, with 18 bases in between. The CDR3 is CASSPAWGGAETQYF. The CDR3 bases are TGTGCCAGCAGCCCGGCATGGGGAGGAGCGGAGACCCAGTACTTC.

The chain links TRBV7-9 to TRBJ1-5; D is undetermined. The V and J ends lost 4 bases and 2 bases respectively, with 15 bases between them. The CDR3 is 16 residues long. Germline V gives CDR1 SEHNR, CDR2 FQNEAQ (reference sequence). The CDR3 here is CASSSVRGIGNQPQHF. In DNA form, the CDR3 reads TGTGCCAGCAGCTCAGTACGAGGGATCGGCAATCAGCCCCAGCATTTT.

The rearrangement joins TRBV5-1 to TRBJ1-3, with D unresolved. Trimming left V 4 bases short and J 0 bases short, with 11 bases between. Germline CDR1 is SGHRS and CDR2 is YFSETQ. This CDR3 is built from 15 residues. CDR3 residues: CASSPQASSGNTIYF. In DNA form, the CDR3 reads TGCGCCAGCAGCCCCCAGGCGAGCTCTGGAAACACCATATATTTT.

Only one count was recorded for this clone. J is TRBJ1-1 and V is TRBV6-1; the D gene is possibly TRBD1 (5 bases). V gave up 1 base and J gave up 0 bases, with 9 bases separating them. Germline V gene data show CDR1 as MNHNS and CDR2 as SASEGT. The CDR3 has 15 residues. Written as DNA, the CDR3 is TGTGCCAGCAGTGAAGAGACAGTAATGAACACTGAAGCTTTCTTT. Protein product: CASSEETVMNTEAFF.

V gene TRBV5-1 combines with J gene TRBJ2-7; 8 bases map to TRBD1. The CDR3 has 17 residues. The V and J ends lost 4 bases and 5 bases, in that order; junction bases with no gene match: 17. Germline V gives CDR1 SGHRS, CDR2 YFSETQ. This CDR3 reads CASSTVSTGVVMNEQYF. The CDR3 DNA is TGCGCCAGCAGCACGGTCTCGACAGGGGTCGTGATGAACGAGCAGTACTTC.

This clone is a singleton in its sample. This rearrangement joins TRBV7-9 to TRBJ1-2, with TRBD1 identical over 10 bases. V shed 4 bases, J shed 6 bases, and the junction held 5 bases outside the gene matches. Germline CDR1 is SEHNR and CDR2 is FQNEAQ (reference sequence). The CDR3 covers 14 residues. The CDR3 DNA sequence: TGTGCCAGCAGCTCGCCCGGGACAGGGGATGGCTACACCTTC. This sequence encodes CASSSPGTGDGYTF.

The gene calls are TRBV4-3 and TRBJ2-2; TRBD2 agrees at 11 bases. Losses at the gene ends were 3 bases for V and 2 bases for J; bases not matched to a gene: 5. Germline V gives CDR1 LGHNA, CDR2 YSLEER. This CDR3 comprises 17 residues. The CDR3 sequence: CASSHDLAGGNTGELFF. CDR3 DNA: TGCGCCAGCAGCCACGATCTAGCGGGGGGTAACACCGGGGAGCTGTTTTTT.

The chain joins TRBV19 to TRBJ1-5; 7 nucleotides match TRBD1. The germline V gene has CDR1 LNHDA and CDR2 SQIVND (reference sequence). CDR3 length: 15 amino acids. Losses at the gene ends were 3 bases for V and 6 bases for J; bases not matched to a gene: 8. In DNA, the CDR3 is TGTGCCAGTAGTATCGTGACAGGGAAGGGTCAGCCCCAGCATTTT. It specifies CASSIVTGKGQPQHF. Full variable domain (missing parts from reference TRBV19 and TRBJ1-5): DGGITQSPKYLFRKEGQNVTLSCEQNLNHDAMYWYRQDPGQGLRLIYYSQIVNDFQKGDIAEGYSVSREKKESFPLTVTSAQKNPTAFYLCASSIVTGKGQPQHFGDGTRLSIL.

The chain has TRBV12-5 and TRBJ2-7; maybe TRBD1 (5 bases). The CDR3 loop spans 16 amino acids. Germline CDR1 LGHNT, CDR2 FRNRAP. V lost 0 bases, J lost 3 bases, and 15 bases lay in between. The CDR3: CASGLVRQSTYYEQYF. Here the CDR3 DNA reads TGTGCTAGTGGTTTGGTACGACAGAGCACCTACTACGAGCAGTACTTC.

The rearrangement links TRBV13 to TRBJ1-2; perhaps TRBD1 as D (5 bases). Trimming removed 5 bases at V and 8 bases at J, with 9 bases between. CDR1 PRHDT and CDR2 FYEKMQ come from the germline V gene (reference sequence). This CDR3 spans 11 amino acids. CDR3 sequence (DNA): TGTGCCAGCAGCCAGGGAGGGGGCTACACCTTC. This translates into CASSQGGGYTF.

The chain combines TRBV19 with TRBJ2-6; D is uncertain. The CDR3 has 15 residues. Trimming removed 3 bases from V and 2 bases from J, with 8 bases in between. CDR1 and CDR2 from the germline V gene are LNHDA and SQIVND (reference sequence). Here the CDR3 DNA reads TGTGCCAGTAGTATTATGAGGACTGGGGCCAACGTCCTGACTTTC. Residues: CASSIMRTGANVLTF.